The rows below give T cell receptor beta chains drawn from one sample of a study of cytotoxic CD8 clonotypes in ibrutinib-treated CLL. Only in-frame clones appear in the TCRdb table, and some are missing; sequencing was by immunoSEQ multiplex PCR. The sample holds about 140,000 clones, around 81% seen once. The material sequenced was PBMCs, taken after 36 months of ibrutinib treatment. The receptors were gathered from a human donor with chronic lymphocytic leukemia. Each CDR3 is given with its conserved first and last residue. Each record gives: V gene, D gene, clone size, J gene, CDR3 protein, CDR3 DNA. The D gene is left open where the match is weak. Only part of the rows carry a size: once, few, many, or a class if the clone is expanded.

TRBV19	.	few	TRBJ2-3	CASSPGTDTQYF	TGTGCCAGTAGTCCCGGGACAGATACGCAGTATTTT
TRBV10-3	TRBD1	.	TRBJ2-7	CAISEQLYGTGIYEQYF	TGTGCCATCAGTGAGCAACTGTACGGGACAGGGATCTACGAGCAGTACTTC
TRBV6-5	.	.	TRBJ1-5	CASSRRGSGQPQHF	TGTGCCAGCAGCCGCCGGGGCTCGGGCCAGCCCCAGCATTTT
TRBV27	TRBD2	.	TRBJ2-3	CASKLAGVSDTQYF	TGTGCCAGTAAACTAGCGGGAGTGTCAGATACGCAGTATTTT
TRBV5-1	.	.	TRBJ2-1	CASSVPGLYNEQFF	TGCGCCAGCAGCGTACCGGGACTGTACAATGAGCAGTTCTTC
TRBV18	.	.	TRBJ1-3	CASSPIQGLSGNTIYF	TGTGCCAGCTCACCCATTCAGGGCCTCTCTGGAAACACCATATATTTT
TRBV7-9	TRBD1	.	TRBJ1-5	CASSQGANNQPQHF	TGTGCCAGCAGCCAGGGGGCAAACAATCAGCCCCAGCATTTT
TRBV7-6	.	.	TRBJ2-2	CASSLAQGGFGELFF	TGTGCCAGCAGCTTAGCCCAGGGCGGATTCGGGGAGCTGTTTTTT
TRBV25-1	.	.	TRBJ2-2	CASSSGRGELFF	TGTGCCAGCAGTTCAGGGAGAGGGGAGCTGTTTTTT
TRBV19	.	.	TRBJ2-3	CARVSGECADTQYF	TGTGCCAGGGTATCAGGGGAATGTGCAGATACGCAGTATTTT
TRBV4-2	.	.	TRBJ1-2	CASSQRPNTNYGYTF	TGTGCCAGCAGCCAACGTCCCAATACAAACTATGGCTACACCTTC
TRBV2	.	.	TRBJ1-5	CASSEPTGKRGNQPQHF	TGTGCCAGCAGTGAACCTACAGGGAAAAGAGGCAATCAGCCCCAGCATTTT
TRBV2	TRBD2	.	TRBJ2-7	CASTGLAVYEQYF	TGTGCCAGCACTGGGCTAGCGGTGTACGAGCAGTACTTC
TRBV27	TRBD2	.	TRBJ2-1	CASSLELAGLNEQFF	TGTGCCAGCAGTTTAGAACTAGCGGGACTCAATGAGCAGTTCTTC
TRBV28	.	.	TRBJ2-3	CASSPLGNTDTQYF	TGTGCCAGCAGTCCCCTTGGGAACACAGATACGCAGTATTTT
TRBV5-1	TRBD2	once	TRBJ2-2	CASNVLAGAGELFF	TGCGCCAGCAATGTGCTAGCGGGGGCCGGGGAGCTGTTTTTT
TRBV4-1	.	few	TRBJ2-7	CASSQDEGWEQYF	TGCGCCAGCAGCCAAGATGAGGGATGGGAGCAGTACTTC